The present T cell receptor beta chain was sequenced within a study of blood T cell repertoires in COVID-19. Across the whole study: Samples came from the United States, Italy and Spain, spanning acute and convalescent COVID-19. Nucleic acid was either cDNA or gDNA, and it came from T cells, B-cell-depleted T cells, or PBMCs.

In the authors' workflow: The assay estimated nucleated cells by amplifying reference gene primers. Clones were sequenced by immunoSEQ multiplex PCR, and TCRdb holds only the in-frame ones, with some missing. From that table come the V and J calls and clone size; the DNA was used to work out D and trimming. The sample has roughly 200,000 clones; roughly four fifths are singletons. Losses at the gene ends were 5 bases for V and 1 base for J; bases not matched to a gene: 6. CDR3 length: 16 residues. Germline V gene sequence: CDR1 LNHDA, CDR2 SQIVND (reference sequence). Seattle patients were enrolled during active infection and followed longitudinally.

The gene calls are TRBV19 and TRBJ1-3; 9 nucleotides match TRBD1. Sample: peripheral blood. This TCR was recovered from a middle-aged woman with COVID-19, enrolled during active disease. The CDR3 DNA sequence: TGTGCCAGTAGTTTACAGGGGGCCAGTTCTGGAAACACCATATATTTT. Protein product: CASSLQGASSGNTIYF.